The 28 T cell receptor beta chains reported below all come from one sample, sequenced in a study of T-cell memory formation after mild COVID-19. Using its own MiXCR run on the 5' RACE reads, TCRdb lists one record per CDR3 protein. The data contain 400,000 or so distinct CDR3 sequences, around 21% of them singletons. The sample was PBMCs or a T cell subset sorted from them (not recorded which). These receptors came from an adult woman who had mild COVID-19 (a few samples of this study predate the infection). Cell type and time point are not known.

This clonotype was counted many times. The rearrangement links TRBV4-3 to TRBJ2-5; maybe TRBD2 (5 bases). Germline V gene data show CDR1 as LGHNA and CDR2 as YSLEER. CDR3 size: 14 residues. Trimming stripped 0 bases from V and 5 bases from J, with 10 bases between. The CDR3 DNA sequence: TGCGCCAGCAGCCAAGATGAGGGAACGGAGACCCAGTACTTC. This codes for CASSQDEGTETQYF.

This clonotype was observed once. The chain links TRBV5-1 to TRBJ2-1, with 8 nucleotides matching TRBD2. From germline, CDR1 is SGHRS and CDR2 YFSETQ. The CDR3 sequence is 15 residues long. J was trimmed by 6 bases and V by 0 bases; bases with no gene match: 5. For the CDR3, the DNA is TGCGCCAGCAGCTTGGCGGGGGGGGCCCCCAATGAGCAGTTCTTC. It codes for CASSLAGGAPNEQFF.

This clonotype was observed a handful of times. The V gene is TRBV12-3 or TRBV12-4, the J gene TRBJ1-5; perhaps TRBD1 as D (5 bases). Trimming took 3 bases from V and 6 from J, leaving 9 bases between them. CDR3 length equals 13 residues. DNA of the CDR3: TGTGCCAGCAGTTTTCAGGGAGGTCAGCCCCAGCATTTT. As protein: CASSFQGGQPQHF.

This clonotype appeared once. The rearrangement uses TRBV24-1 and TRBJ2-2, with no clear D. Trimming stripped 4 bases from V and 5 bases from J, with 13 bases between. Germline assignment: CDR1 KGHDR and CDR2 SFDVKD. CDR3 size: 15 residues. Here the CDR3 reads CATSEEIPRTGELFF. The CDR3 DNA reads TGTGCCACCAGTGAAGAAATCCCTAGGACCGGGGAGCTGTTTTTT.

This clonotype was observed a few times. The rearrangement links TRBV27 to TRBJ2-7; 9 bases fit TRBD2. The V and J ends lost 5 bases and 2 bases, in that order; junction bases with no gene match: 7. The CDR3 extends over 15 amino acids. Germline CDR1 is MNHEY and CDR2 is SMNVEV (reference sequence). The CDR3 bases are TGTGCCAGCAGTCCCATAGCGGGAGCTCCCTACGAGCAGTACTTC. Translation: CASSPIAGAPYEQYF.

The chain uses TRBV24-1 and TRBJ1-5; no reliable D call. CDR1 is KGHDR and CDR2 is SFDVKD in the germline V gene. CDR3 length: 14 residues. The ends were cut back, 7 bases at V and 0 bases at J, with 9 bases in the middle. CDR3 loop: CATRGDGSNQPQHF. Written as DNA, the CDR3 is TGTGCCACCAGGGGAGACGGTAGCAATCAGCCCCAGCATTTT.

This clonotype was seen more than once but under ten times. This CDR3 is CASGGQSDYTQYF. Here the CDR3 DNA reads TGTGCCAGCGGGGGACAGAGTGATTATACGCAGTATTTT. The chain joins TRBV5-5 to TRBJ2-3, with TRBD1 matching 7 bases. The J segment lost 7 bases and the V segment lost 7 bases, leaving 9 bases of the junction unmatched. The CDR3 runs 13 residues. CDR1 is SGHKS, CDR2 YYEKEE, per germline (reference sequence).

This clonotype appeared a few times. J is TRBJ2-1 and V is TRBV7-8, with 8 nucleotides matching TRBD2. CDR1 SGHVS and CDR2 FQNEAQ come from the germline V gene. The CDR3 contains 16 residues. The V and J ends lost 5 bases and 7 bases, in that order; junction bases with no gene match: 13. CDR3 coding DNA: TGTGCCAGCAGCATCTTAGCGGGATGGCGTTTGAATGAGCAGTTCTTC. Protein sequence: CASSILAGWRLNEQFF.

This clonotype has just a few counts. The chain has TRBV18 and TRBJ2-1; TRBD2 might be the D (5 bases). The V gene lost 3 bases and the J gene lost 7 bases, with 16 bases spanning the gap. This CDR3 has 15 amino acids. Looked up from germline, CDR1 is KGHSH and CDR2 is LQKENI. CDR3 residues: CASSPSLATGNEQFF. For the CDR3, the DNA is TGTGCCAGCTCACCTAGCCTAGCTACTGGGAATGAGCAGTTCTTC.

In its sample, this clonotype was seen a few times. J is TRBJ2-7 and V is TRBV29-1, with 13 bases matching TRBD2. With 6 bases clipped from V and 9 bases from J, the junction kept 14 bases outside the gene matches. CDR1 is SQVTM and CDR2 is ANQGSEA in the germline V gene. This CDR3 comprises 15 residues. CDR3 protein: CSVRTSGSLPGGQYF. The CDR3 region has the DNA TGCAGCGTCCGGACTAGCGGGAGCCTTCCTGGTGGGCAGTACTTC.

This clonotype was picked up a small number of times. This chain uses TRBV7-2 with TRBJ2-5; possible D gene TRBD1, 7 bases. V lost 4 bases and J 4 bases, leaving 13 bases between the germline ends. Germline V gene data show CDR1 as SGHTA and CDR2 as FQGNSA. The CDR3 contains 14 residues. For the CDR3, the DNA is TGTGCCAGCAGCTCAGGGGGAGGTGGAGAGACCCAGTACTTC. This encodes CASSSGGGGETQYF.

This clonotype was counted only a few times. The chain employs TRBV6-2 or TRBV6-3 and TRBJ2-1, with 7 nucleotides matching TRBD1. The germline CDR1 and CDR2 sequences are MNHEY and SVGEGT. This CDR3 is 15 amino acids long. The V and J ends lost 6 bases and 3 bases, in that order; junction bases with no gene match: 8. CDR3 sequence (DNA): TGTGCCAGCAGAGACGACAGGGAATTCTACAATGAGCAGTTCTTC. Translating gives CASRDDREFYNEQFF.

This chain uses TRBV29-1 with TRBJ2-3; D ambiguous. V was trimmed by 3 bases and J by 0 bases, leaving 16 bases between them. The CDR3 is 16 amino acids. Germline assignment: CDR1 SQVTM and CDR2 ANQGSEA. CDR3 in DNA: TGCAGCGTTGACGGTTCGTGGCAGGCGAGCACAGATACGCAGTATTTT. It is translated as CSVDGSWQASTDTQYF.

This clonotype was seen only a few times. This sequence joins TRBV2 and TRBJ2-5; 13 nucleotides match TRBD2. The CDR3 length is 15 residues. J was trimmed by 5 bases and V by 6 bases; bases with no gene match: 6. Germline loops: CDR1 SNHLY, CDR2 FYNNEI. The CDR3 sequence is CASRTSGRAWETQYF. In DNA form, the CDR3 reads TGTGCCAGCAGAACTAGCGGGAGGGCCTGGGAGACCCAGTACTTC.

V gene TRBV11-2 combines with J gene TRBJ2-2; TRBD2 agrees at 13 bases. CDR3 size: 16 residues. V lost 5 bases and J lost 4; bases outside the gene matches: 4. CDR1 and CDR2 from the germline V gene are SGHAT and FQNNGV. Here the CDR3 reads CASSTTSGRVTGELFF. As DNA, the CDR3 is TGTGCCAGCAGCACCACTAGCGGGAGGGTCACCGGGGAGCTGTTTTTT.

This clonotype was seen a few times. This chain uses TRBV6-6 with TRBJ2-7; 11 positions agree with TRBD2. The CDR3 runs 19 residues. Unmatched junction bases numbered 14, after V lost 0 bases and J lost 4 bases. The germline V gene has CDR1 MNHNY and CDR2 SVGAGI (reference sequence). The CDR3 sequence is CASSYSGLAGGPQIYEQYF. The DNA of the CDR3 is TGTGCCAGCAGTTACTCGGGGCTAGCGGGGGGCCCTCAAATATACGAGCAGTACTTC.

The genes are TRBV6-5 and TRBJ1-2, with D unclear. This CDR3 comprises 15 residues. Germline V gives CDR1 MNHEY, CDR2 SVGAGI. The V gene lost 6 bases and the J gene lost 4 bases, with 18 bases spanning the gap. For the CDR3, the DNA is TGTGCCAGCAGACTACAATCGGACTGGCGCTATGGCTACACCTTC. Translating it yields CASRLQSDWRYGYTF.

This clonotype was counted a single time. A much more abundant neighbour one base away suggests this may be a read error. CDR3 residues: CASSDGETQYF. As DNA, the CDR3 is TGTGCCAGCAGCGATGGTGAGACCCAGTACTTC. The J gene is TRBJ2-5, the V gene TRBV7-9; D unclear. The V and J ends lost 5 bases and 5 bases respectively, with 6 bases between them. The germline CDR1 and CDR2 sequences are SEHNR and FQNEAQ (reference sequence). The CDR3 is made up of 11 amino acids.

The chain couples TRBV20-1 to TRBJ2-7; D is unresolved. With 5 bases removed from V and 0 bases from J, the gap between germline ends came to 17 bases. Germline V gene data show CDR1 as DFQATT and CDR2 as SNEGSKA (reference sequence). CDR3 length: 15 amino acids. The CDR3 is CSALGSHLSSYEQYF. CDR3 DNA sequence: TGCAGTGCTCTAGGGTCGCACCTTAGCTCCTACGAGCAGTACTTC.

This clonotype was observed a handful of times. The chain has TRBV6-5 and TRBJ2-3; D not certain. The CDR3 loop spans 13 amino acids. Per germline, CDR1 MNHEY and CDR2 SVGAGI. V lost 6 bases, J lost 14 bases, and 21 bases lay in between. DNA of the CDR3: TGTGCCAGCAGCACTCAGTGGGTAGGAGAGGCGTATTTT. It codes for CASSTQWVGEAYF.

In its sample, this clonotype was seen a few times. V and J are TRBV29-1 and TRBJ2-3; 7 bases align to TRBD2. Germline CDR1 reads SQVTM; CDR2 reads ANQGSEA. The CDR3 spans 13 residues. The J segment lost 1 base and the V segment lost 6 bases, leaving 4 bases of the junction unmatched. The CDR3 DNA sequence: TGCAGCGTGGGAGCGGGGCGCACAGATACGCAGTATTTT. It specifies CSVGAGRTDTQYF.

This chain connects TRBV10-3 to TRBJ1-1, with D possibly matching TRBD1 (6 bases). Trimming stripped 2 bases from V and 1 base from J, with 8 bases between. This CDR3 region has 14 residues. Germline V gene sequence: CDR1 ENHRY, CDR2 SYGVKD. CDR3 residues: CAISEPDRNTEAFF. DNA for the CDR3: TGTGCCATCAGTGAGCCGGACAGGAACACTGAAGCTTTCTTT.

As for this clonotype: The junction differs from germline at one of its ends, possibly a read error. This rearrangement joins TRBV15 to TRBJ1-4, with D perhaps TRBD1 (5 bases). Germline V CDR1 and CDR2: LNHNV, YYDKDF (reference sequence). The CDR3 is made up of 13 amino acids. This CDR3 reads CATSRDGGENLFF. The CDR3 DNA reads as TGTGCCACCAGCAGAGATGGGGGTGAAAATCTGTTTTTT.

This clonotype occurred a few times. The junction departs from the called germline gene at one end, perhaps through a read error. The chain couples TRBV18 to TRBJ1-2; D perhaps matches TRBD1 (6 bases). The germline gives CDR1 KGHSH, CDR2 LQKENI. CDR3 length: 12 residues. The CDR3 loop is CASSPPVSRGEF. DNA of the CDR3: TGTGCCAGCTCACCACCGGTCTCCAGGGGAGAGTTC.

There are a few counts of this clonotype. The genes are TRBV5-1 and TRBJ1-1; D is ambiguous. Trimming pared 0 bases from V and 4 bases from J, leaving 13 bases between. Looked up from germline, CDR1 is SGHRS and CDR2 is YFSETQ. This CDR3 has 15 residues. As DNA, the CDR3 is TGCGCCAGCAGCTTGGACCCGTTCGGGAGCACTGAAGCTTTCTTT. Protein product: CASSLDPFGSTEAFF.

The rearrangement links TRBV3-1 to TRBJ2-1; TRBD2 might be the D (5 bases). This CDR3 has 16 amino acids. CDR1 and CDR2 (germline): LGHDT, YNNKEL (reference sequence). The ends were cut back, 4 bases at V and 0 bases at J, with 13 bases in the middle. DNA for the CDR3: TGTGCCAGCAGCCCGAAAGCGGATAGCTCCTACAATGAGCAGTTCTTC. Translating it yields CASSPKADSSYNEQFF.

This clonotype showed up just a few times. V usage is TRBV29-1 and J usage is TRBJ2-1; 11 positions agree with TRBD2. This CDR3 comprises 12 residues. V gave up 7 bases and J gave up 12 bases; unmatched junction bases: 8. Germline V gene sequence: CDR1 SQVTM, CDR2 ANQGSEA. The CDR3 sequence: CSAAPSGGLQFF. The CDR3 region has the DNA TGCAGCGCCGCCCCTAGCGGGGGGCTGCAGTTCTTC.

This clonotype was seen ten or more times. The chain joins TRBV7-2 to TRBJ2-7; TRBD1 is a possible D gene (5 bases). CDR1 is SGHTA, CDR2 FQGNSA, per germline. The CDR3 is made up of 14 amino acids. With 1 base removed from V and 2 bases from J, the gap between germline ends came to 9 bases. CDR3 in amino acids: CASSLVLTAYEQYF. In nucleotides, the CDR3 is TGTGCCAGCAGCTTAGTGCTGACAGCCTACGAGCAGTACTTC. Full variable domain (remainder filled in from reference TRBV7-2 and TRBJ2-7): GAGVSQSPSNKVTEKGKDVELRCDPISGHTALYWYRQSLGQGLEFLIYFQGNSAPDKSGLPSDRFSAERTGGSVSTLTIQRTQQEDSAVYLCASSLVLTAYEQYFGPGTRLTVT.